This T cell receptor beta chain comes out of a study of regulatory T cells in long-lasting Graves disease. Study background: The antithyroid drugs taken by newly diagnosed Graves' patients had been used for under 3 months. General study findings and limits: Persistent disease preferred TRBV28, TRBJ1-2 and TRBJ2-5.

Regarding time point: newly diagnosed GD, antithyroid drugs for less than 3 months. Isolated PBMC RNA provided the starting material for the TCR library. Patient provenance is recorded as an endocrinology department in Xi'an, China. The TCR beta library used iRepertoire HTBI primers with Arm-PCR amplification of CDR3. TCRdb ran MiXCR on the multiplex PCR reads and lists one entry per CDR3 protein. The repertoire holds around 500,000 distinct CDR3 sequences, with less than 15% as singletons. This clonotype was detected many times. Its antigen is not known. The CDR3 spans 14 residues. Trimming removed 1 base from V and 8 bases from J, with 12 bases in between. The germline gives CDR1 SNHLY, CDR2 FYNNEI. These sequences were also reported in another study, on T cells in Graves' hyperthyroidism and ophthalmopathy.

The receptor was isolated from a young man with Graves disease. The chain is built from TRBV2 and TRBJ2-4; D remains unclear. The specimen was peripheral blood mononuclear cells (PBMCs), collected at new diagnosis, from a patient treated with antithyroid drugs. The CDR3 region is CASSEDPNGDIQYF. CDR3 nucleotides: TGTGCCAGCAGTGAAGACCCGAATGGAGACATTCAGTACTTC.